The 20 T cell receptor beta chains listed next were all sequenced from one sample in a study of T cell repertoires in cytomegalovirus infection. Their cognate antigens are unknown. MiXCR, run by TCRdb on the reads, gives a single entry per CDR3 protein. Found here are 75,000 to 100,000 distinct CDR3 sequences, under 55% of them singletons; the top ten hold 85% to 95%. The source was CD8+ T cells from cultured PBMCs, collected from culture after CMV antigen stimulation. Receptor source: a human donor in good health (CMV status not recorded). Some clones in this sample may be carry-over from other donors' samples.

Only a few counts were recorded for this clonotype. The DNA of the CDR3 is TGTGCCAGCAGTTCACAGGAGTCTAATCAGCCCCAGCATTTT. Its translation: CASSSQESNQPQHF. The chain joins TRBV6-5 to TRBJ1-5, with D possibly matching TRBD1 (5 bases). V was pared by 4 bases and J by 4 bases, with 11 bases between. Germline V lookup: CDR1 MNHEY, CDR2 SVGAGI. The CDR3 consists of 14 residues.

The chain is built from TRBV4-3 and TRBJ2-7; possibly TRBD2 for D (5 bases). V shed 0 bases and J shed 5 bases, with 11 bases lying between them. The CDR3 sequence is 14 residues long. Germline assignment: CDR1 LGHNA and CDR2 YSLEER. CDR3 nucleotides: TGCGCCAGCAGCCAAGATCTTTGGGAGAACGAGCAGTACTTC. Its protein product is CASSQDLWENEQYF.

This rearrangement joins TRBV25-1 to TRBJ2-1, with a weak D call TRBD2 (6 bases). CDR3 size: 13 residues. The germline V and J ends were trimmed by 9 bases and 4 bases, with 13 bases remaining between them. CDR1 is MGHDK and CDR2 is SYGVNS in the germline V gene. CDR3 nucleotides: TGTGCCAGTTCTCCGGGGGATTACAATGAGCAGTTCTTC. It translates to CASSPGDYNEQFF.

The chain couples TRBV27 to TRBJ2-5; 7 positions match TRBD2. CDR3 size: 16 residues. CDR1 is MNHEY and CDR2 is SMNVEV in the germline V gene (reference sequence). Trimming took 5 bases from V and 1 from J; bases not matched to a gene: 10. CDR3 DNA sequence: TGTGCCAGCAGTCCCTCCGCGGGAGAAAGCCAAGAGACCCAGTACTTC. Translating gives CASSPSAGESQETQYF.

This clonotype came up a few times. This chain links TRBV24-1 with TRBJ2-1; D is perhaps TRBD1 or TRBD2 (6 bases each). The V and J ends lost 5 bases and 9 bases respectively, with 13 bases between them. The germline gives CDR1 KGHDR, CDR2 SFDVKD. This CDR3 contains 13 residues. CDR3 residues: CATSVGRGGEQFF. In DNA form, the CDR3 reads TGTGCCACCAGTGTCGGCAGGGGAGGTGAGCAGTTCTTC.

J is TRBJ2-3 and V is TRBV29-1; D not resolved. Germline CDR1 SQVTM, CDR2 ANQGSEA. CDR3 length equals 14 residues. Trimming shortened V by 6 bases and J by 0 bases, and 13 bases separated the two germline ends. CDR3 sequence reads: CSVPFSQSTDTQYF. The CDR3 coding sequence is TGCAGCGTCCCCTTTTCCCAAAGCACAGATACGCAGTATTTT.

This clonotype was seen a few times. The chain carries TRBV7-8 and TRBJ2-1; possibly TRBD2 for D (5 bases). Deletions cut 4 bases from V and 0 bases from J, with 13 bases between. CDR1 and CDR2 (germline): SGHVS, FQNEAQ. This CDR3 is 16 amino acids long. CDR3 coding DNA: TGTGCCAGCAGCTCTAGTACTAGGAGCTCCTACAATGAGCAGTTCTTC. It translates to CASSSSTRSSYNEQFF.

The CDR3 reads CASKEAGQYEQYF. The CDR3 coding sequence is TGTGCCAGTAAGGAGGCGGGGCAGTACGAGCAGTACTTC. V usage is TRBV19 and J usage is TRBJ2-7; D might be TRBD2 (6 bases). From germline, CDR1 is LNHDA and CDR2 SQIVND (reference sequence). This CDR3 contains 13 residues. The V end was cut by 7 bases, the J end by 4 bases, with 14 bases between.

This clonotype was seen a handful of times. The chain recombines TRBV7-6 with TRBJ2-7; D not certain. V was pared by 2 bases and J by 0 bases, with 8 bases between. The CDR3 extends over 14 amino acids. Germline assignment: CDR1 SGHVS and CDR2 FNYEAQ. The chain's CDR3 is CASSLSLASYEQYF. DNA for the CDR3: TGTGCCAGCAGCTTATCGTTGGCCTCCTACGAGCAGTACTTC.

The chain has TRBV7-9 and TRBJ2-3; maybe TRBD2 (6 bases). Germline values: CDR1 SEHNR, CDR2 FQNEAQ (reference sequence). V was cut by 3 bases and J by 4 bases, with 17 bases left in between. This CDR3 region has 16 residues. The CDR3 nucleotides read TGTGCCAGCAGCTTGGCCGGACTAACTGGGGCAGATACGCAGTATTTT. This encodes CASSLAGLTGADTQYF.

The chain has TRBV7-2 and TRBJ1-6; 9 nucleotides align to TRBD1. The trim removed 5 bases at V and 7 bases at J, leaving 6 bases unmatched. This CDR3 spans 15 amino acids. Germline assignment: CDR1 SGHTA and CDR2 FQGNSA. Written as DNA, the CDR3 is TGTGCCAGCAGCCACGTCGGGACAGGGAATTCACCCCTCCACTTT. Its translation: CASSHVGTGNSPLHF.

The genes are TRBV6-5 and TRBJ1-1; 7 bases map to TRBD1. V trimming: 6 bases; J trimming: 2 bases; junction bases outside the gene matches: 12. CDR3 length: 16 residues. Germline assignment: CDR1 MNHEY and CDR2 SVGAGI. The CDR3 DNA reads TGTGCCAGCAGCGAGAATTTAGGGGGCGGAAACACTGAAGCTTTCTTT. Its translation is CASSENLGGGNTEAFF.

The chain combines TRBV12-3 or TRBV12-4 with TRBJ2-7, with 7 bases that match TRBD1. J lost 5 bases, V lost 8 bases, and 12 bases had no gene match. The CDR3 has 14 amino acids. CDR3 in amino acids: CASGVGTVKDEQYF. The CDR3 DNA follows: TGTGCCAGCGGGGTAGGGACAGTCAAGGACGAGCAGTACTTC.

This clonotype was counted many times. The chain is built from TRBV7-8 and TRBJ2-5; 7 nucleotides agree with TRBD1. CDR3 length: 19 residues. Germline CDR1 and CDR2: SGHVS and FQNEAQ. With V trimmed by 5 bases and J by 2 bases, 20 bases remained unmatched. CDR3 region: CASSQHPRDRVWEQETQYF. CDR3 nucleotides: TGTGCCAGCAGCCAGCACCCCCGCGACAGGGTGTGGGAGCAAGAGACCCAGTACTTC.

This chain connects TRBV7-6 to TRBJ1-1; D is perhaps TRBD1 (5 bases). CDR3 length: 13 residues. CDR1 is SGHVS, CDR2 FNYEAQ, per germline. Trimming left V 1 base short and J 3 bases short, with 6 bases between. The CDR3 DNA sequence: TGTGCCAGCAGCTTAGAAGGGGACACTGAAGCTTTCTTT. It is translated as CASSLEGDTEAFF.

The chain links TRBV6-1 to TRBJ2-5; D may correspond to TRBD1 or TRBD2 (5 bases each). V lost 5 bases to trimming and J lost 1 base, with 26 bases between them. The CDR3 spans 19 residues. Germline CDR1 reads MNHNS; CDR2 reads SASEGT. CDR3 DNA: TGTGCCAGCAGTCGAGTGGGGACCTCTACCCCATGGCGCCAAGAGACCCAGTACTTC. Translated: CASSRVGTSTPWRQETQYF.

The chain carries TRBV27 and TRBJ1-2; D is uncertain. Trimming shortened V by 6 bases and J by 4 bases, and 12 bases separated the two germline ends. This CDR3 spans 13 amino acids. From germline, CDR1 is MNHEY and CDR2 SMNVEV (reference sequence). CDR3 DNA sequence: TGTGCCAGCAGCTCCGGGATTTCCTATGGCTACACCTTC. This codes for CASSSGISYGYTF.

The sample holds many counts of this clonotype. This chain's CDR3 is CASSYQGYEQYF. The CDR3 coding sequence is TGTGCCAGCAGTTACCAGGGCTACGAGCAGTACTTC. The chain uses TRBV6-2 or TRBV6-3 and TRBJ2-7; D perhaps matches TRBD1 (5 bases). Trimming took off 2 bases at V and 3 bases at J, with 5 bases between the two ends. The CDR3 totals 12 residues. Looked up from germline, CDR1 is MNHEY and CDR2 is SVGEGT.

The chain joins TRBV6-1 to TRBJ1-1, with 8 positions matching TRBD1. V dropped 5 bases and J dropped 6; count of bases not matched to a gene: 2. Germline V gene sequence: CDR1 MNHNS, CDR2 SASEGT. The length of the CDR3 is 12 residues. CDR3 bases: TGTGCCAGCAGTTACAGGGGGGCTGAAGCTTTCTTT. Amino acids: CASSYRGAEAFF.

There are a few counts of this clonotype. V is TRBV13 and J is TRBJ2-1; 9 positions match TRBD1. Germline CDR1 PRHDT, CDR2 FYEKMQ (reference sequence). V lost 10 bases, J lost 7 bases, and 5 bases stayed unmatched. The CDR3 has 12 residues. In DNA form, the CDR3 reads TGTGCCACCCCACAGGGGGCAAATGAGCAGTTCTTC. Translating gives CATPQGANEQFF.